A selection of T cell receptor beta chains follows, all from one sample in a study of blood T cell repertoires in COVID-19. Here immunoSEQ multiplex PCR was the method, and the copy in TCRdb shows in-frame clones only, minus some. The sample includes about 42,000 clones, about 88% of them seen just once. Input material: peripheral blood. The source is a human donor in a cohort sampled during active COVID-19. Both conserved end residues are part of each CDR3. Each record gives: J gene, V gene, D gene, CDR3 length, clone size, CDR3 protein, CDR3 DNA. The D gene is left open where the match is weak. Only part of the rows carry a size: once, few, many, or a class if the clone is expanded.

>TRBJ2-5|TRBV5-5|TRBD1|14|-
CASSPSTGLETQYF
TGTGCCAGCAGCCCCTCGACAGGGCTGGAGACCCAGTACTTC
>TRBJ2-5|TRBV28|-|14|-
CASSVRDFQETQYF
TGTGCCAGCAGCGTTCGGGACTTCCAAGAGACCCAGTACTTC
>TRBJ1-6|TRBV4-1|TRBD1|15|-
CASSLQGIANSPLHF
TGCGCCAGCAGCCTACAGGGGATAGCGAATTCACCCCTCCACTTT
>TRBJ1-1|TRBV4-2|-|14|-
CASSQDSMNTEAFF
TGTGCCAGCAGCCAAGATAGCATGAACACTGAAGCTTTCTTT
>TRBJ2-1|TRBV11-2|TRBD1|15|-
CASSLPRTGYNEQFF
TGTGCCAGCAGCTTACCACGGACAGGGTACAATGAGCAGTTCTTC
>TRBJ1-1|TRBV6-5|-|13|-
CASSYSGGGLAFF
TGTGCCAGCAGTTACTCGGGCGGGGGGTTGGCTTTCTTT
>TRBJ2-3|TRBV24-1|TRBD2|17|-
CATSDSGLAGVGDTQYF
TGTGCCACCAGTGATTCCGGACTAGCGGGGGTGGGAGATACGCAGTATTTT
>TRBJ2-2|TRBV4-1|-|16|-
CASSPWTGGDTGELFF
TGCGCCAGCAGCCCATGGACCGGAGGAGACACCGGGGAGCTGTTTTTT
>TRBJ1-1|TRBV6-5|TRBD1|12|-
CASHPRQGTAFF
TGTGCCAGCCACCCTCGACAGGGTACAGCTTTCTTT
>TRBJ2-1|TRBV3-1/TRBV3-2|-|16|-
CASSQAGRVIYNEQFF
TGTGCCAGCAGCCAAGCAGGCAGAGTTATCTACAATGAGCAGTTCTTC
>TRBJ2-4|TRBV29-1|TRBD2|13|-
CSVLGGAKNIQYF
TGCAGCGTCCTCGGGGGGGCCAAAAACATTCAGTACTTC
>TRBJ2-3|TRBV2|TRBD2|16|-
CASLAGAIRSTDTQYF
TGTGCCAGCTTAGCGGGGGCAATTCGTAGCACAGATACGCAGTATTTT
>TRBJ2-2|TRBV6-5|-|14|-
CASNFPGRTGELFF
TGTGCCAGCAATTTCCCAGGGCGCACCGGGGAGCTGTTTTTT
>TRBJ1-5|TRBV6-6|-|13|-
CATSRTGNQPQHF
TGTGCCACCTCCCGGACGGGGAATCAGCCCCAGCATTTT
>TRBJ2-3|TRBV12-5|-|14|-
CASGSGGSTDTQYF
TGTGCTAGTGGTTCAGGGGGGTCCACAGATACGCAGTATTTT
>TRBJ2-3|TRBV5-1|TRBD2|14|once
CASRFGGVGDTQYF
TGCGCCAGTCGATTCGGGGGGGTAGGAGATACGCAGTATTTT
>TRBJ2-5|TRBV5-1|TRBD1|14|-
CASSKTTGAETQYF
TGCGCCAGCAGCAAGACGACAGGGGCAGAGACCCAGTACTTC
>TRBJ2-7|TRBV2|TRBD1|15|-
CASSVNGAGGYEQYF
TGTGCCAGCAGTGTAAATGGCGCAGGGGGTTACGAGCAGTACTTC
>TRBJ1-5|TRBV6-5|-|14|-
CASRPGYSNQPQHF
TGTGCCAGCAGGCCAGGGTATAGCAATCAGCCCCAGCATTTT
>TRBJ2-1|TRBV4-3|-|15|many
CASSQGTGGWGEQFF
TGCGCCAGCAGCCAAGGGACGGGGGGCTGGGGTGAGCAGTTCTTC
>TRBJ2-3|TRBV19|TRBD1|14|-
CASSPEGASDTQYF
TGTGCCAGTAGTCCTGAGGGGGCTTCAGATACGCAGTATTTT
>TRBJ2-3|TRBV13|-|16|-
CASSSQDGPSTDTQYF
TGTGCCAGCAGCTCCCAGGATGGCCCTAGCACAGATACGCAGTATTTT
>TRBJ2-3|TRBV5-1|TRBD2|16|-
CASSLNPAGETDTQYF
TGCGCCAGCAGCCTGAATCCAGCGGGGGAGACCGATACGCAGTATTTT
>TRBJ2-5|TRBV4-2|-|18|-
CASSQEQGTKLLQETQYF
TGTGCCAGCAGCCAAGAACAGGGTACAAAGTTATTGCAAGAGACCCAGTACTTC